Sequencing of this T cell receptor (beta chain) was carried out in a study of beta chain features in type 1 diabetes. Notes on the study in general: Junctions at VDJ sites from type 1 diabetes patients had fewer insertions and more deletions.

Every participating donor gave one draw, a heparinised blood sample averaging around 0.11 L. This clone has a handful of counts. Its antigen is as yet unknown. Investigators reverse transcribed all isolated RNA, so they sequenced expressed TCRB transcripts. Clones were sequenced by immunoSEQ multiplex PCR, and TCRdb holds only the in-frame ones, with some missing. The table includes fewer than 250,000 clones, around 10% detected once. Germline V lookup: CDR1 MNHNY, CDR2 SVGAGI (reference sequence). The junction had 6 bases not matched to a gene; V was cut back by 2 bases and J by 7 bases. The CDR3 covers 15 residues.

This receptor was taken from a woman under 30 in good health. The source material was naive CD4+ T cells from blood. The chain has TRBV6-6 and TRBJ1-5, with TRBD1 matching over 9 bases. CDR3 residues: CASSYPQGAEQPQHF. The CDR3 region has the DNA TGTGCCAGCAGTTACCCACAGGGGGCCGAACAGCCCCAGCATTTT.